What follows are 7 T cell receptor beta chains derived from one specimen sequenced in a study of Graves' ophthalmopathy and Graves' hyperthyroidism. The TCR beta CDR3 regions underwent amplification from RNA transcripts. The library came from an HTBI-primed first-round RT-PCR and a second-round multiplex PCR. TCRdb re-called the multiplex PCR reads through MiXCR, storing one row per CDR3 protein. Of about 600,000 distinct CDR3 sequences listed, approximately 37% are singletons. Material: peripheral blood or thyroid tissue (not recorded which). The receptors were gathered from an adult man with Graves' hyperthyroidism.

V and J are TRBV20-1 and TRBJ2-5; TRBD2 aligns across 12 bases. Germline V gene lookup returns CDR1 DFQATT and CDR2 SNEGSKA (reference sequence). Trimming took 6 bases from V and 5 from J; bases not matched to a gene: 7. The CDR3 has 14 residues. The CDR3 nucleotides read TGCAGTGCCATGCCGGGACTAGCGGGCGAGACCCAGTACTTC. It is translated as CSAMPGLAGETQYF.

At least ten counts were recorded for this clonotype. The V call is TRBV12-3 or TRBV12-4, the J call TRBJ1-4; D uncertain. The CDR3 spans 13 residues. V lost 5 bases to trimming and J lost 3 bases, with 7 bases between them. The CDR3 loop reads CASSTVPNEKLFF. DNA for the CDR3: TGTGCCAGCAGTACTGTCCCTAATGAAAAACTGTTTTTT.

V and J are TRBV19 and TRBJ2-2, with TRBD2 identical over 10 bases. The CDR3 has 14 residues. V was clipped by 7 bases and J by 4 bases; unmatched bases: 3. The germline gives CDR1 LNHDA, CDR2 SQIVND (reference sequence). The DNA of the CDR3 is TGTGCCAGTATCGGGACTAGCGTCACCGGGGAGCTGTTTTTT. Residues: CASIGTSVTGELFF. Filled out from reference TRBV19 and TRBJ2-2, the complete variable domain reads DGGITQSPKYLFRKEGQNVTLSCEQNLNHDAMYWYRQDPGQGLRLIYYSQIVNDFQKGDIAEGYSVSREKKESFPLTVTSAQKNPTAFYLCASIGTSVTGELFFGEGSRLTVL.

A note on this clonotype: It may be a read error: a sequence one base away is much more abundant. The chain employs TRBV29-1 and TRBJ2-5, with 7 nucleotides matching TRBD1. CDR1 and CDR2 (germline): SQVTM, ANQGSEA. This CDR3 spans 12 amino acids. With V trimmed by 3 bases and J by 4 bases, 2 bases remained unmatched. The CDR3 DNA reads TGCAGCGTTGAGCCAGGGGGAGAGACCCAGTACTTC. Translated, it gives CSVEPGGETQYF. Filled out from reference TRBV29-1 and TRBJ2-5, the complete variable domain reads SAVISQKPSRDICQRGTSLTIQCQVDSQVTMMFWYRQQPGQSLTLIATANQGSEATYESGFVIDKFPISRPNLTFSTLTVSNMSPEDSSIYLCSVEPGGETQYFGPGTRLLVL.

A note on this clonotype: No conserved phenylalanine or tryptophan ends this CDR3, so it is likely a read error. The chain links TRBV4-2 to TRBJ2-7; no definite D call. Trimming took 3 bases from V and 7 from J, leaving 10 bases between them. The V gene's germline CDR1 is LGHNA and CDR2 YNFKEQ. The CDR3 has 12 residues. The DNA for the CDR3 is TGTGCCAGCAGCCAGGAACTGGGTGAGCAGTACCTC. Protein sequence: CASSQELGEQYL.

The chain is built from TRBV28 and TRBJ1-2; a possible D gene is TRBD1 (6 bases). Trimming removed 2 bases from V and 4 bases from J, with 11 bases in between. CDR3 length: 14 amino acids. Germline CDR1 is MDHEN and CDR2 is SYDVKM. The CDR3: CASSLGGGIYGYTF. DNA of the CDR3: TGTGCCAGCAGTTTAGGGGGCGGTATCTATGGCTACACCTTC.

This clonotype has ten or more counts. The V call is TRBV28, the J call TRBJ1-5; D possibly corresponds to TRBD1 (6 bases). The CDR3 runs to 15 residues. Germline CDR1 MDHEN, CDR2 SYDVKM. V lost 5 bases to trimming and J lost 4 bases, with 15 bases between them. CDR3 in DNA: TGTGCCAGCAGTACCATCCGACAGGTTAATCAGCCCCAGCATTTT. Translating gives CASSTIRQVNQPQHF. Drawing the rest from reference TRBV28 and TRBJ1-5, the complete variable domain is DVKVTQSSRYLVKRTGEKVFLECVQDMDHENMFWYRQDPGLGLRLIYFSYDVKMKEKGDIPEGYSVSREKKERFSLILESASTNQTSMYLCASSTIRQVNQPQHFGDGTRLSIL.